The 9 T cell receptor beta chains reported below all come from one sample, sequenced in a study of cytomegalovirus exposure and HLA in healthy donors. Researchers ran the PCR with 60 Vbeta and 13 Jbeta primers. The data were produced by immunoSEQ multiplex PCR, yet TCRdb's version contains in-frame clones alone and is incomplete. There are roughly 100,000 clones in the sample; around 82% occur only once, and 1.6% lies in the top ten. Sequencing was done on a sample of PBMCs. These TCRs come from a man between 45 and 60 years old in good health and CMV-seronegative.

This clone showed up just once. The chain recombines TRBV10-3 with TRBJ1-3; the match to TRBD1 covers 11 bases. Germline assignment: CDR1 ENHRY and CDR2 SYGVKD. The CDR3 runs to 18 residues. Unmatched junction bases numbered 7, after V lost 3 bases and J lost 0 bases. The CDR3 DNA reads as TGTGCCATCAGTGAACTGGGGACAGGGGGGTTCTCTGGAAACACCATATATTTT. Its translation is CAISELGTGGFSGNTIYF.

This clone was found once. The chain uses TRBV4-2 and TRBJ2-3; D uncertain. The CDR3 is made up of 13 amino acids. Looked up from germline, CDR1 is LGHNA and CDR2 is YNFKEQ. V lost 3 bases, J lost 8 bases, and 12 bases lay in between. The CDR3 sequence: CASSHPAQATQYF. CDR3 nucleotide sequence: TGTGCCAGCAGCCACCCCGCGCAGGCTACGCAGTATTTT.

This rearrangement joins TRBV6-1 to TRBJ1-1; a weak D match, TRBD1 (5 bases). Per the germline V gene, CDR1 is MNHNS and CDR2 is SASEGT. The CDR3 covers 14 residues. The CDR3 DNA sequence: TGTGTCTCACTGAGGGGCGGGGGGAACACTGAAGCTTTCTTT. Its protein is CVSLRGGGNTEAFF.

This sequence joins TRBV14 and TRBJ2-5; TRBD1 is a possible D gene (5 bases). From germline, CDR1 is SGHDN and CDR2 FVKESK. V was pared by 6 bases and J by 4 bases, with 21 bases between. CDR3 size: 16 residues. The CDR3 coding sequence is TGTGCCAGCAGGAGGTCAGGGTTCAGTGATATAGAGACCCAGTACTTC. The encoded protein is CASRRSGFSDIETQYF.

V gene TRBV19 combines with J gene TRBJ2-5; D remains unclear. Germline V CDR1 and CDR2: LNHDA, SQIVND (reference sequence). This CDR3 comprises 15 residues. The V gene lost 5 bases and the J gene lost 5 bases, with 18 bases spanning the gap. The CDR3 loop is CASSPWPSVGETQYF. The CDR3 nucleotides are TGTGCCAGTAGTCCTTGGCCCTCAGTCGGGGAGACCCAGTACTTC.

The chain uses TRBV5-4 and TRBJ2-3; 7 bases are a match to TRBD2. V trimming: 1 base; J trimming: 1 base; junction bases outside the gene matches: 6. The CDR3 length is 16 residues. Looked up from germline, CDR1 is SGHNT and CDR2 is YYREEE (reference sequence). CDR3 residues: CASSLFGGGGTDTQYF. CDR3 nucleotides: TGTGCCAGCAGCTTGTTTGGCGGGGGAGGCACAGATACGCAGTATTTT.

The rearrangement uses TRBV5-4 and TRBJ2-5, with 8 bases that match TRBD2. V lost 3 bases to trimming and J lost 2 bases; unmatched junction nucleotides: 3. The CDR3 length is 14 residues. Germline CDR1 and CDR2: SGHNT and YYREEE (reference sequence). This CDR3 is CASSSGTSQETQYF. The CDR3 nucleotides read TGTGCCAGCAGCTCCGGGACTAGTCAAGAGACCCAGTACTTC.

This clone has a handful of counts. This chain joins TRBV28 and TRBJ1-5; a possible D gene is TRBD1 (6 bases). The CDR3 has 15 amino acids. The germline V gene has CDR1 MDHEN and CDR2 SYDVKM. V lost 6 bases and J 1 base, leaving 13 bases between the germline ends. The CDR3 reads CASRSARGSNQPQHF. Here the CDR3 DNA reads TGTGCCAGCAGGTCAGCGAGGGGGAGCAATCAGCCCCAGCATTTT. The whole variable domain, filled in from reference TRBV28 and TRBJ1-5, reads DVKVTQSSRYLVKRTGEKVFLECVQDMDHENMFWYRQDPGLGLRLIYFSYDVKMKEKGDIPEGYSVSREKKERFSLILESASTNQTSMYLCASRSARGSNQPQHFGDGTRLSIL.

V gene TRBV7-2 combines with J gene TRBJ2-4; D not resolved. Germline-derived CDR1 and CDR2 are SGHTA and FQGNSA. Trimming shortened V by 3 bases and J by 8 bases, and 11 bases separated the two germline ends. This CDR3 has 13 amino acids. The CDR3 here is CASSLVGRDIQYF. The CDR3 DNA is TGTGCCAGCAGCTTGGTGGGCAGAGACATTCAGTACTTC.